This T cell receptor (beta chain) was captured in a study of cytomegalovirus exposure and HLA in healthy donors. Germline CDR1 reads MNHNY; CDR2 reads SVGAGI (reference sequence). The CDR3 loop spans 13 amino acids. This clone turned up a few times. Primers included in the PCR were 60 Vbeta and 13 Jbeta primers. Sequencing used immunoSEQ multiplex PCR; TCRdb keeps in-frame clones, though not all of them. The sample has some 170,000 clones; more than 65% are singletons. The sequenced sample consisted of PBMCs. This TCR came from a female donor in good health and CMV-seronegative. The chain carries TRBV6-6 and TRBJ2-5; tentatively, D is TRBD1 (5 bases). The J call may be mistaken, given a closer DNA end match to TRBJ2-7. CDR3 coding DNA: TGTGCCAGCAGTTACGGAAGGGGATACGAGCAGTACTTC. Translating it yields CASSYGRGYEQYF.